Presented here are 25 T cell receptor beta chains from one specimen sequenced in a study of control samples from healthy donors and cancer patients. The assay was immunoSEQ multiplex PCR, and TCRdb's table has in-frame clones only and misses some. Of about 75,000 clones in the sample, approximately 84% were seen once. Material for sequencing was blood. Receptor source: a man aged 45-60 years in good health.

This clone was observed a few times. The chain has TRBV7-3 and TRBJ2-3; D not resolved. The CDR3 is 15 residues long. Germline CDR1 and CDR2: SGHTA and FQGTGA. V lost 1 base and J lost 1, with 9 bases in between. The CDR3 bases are TGTGCCAGCAGCTTAAGCACCCTCGGCACAGATACGCAGTATTTT. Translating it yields CASSLSTLGTDTQYF.

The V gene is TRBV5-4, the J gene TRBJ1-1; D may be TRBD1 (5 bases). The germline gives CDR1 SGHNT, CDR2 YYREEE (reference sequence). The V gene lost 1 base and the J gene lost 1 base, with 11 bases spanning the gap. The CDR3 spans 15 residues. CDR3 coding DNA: TGTGCCAGCAGCTTGAGGGGCCCCCAGAACACTGAAGCTTTCTTT. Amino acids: CASSLRGPQNTEAFF.

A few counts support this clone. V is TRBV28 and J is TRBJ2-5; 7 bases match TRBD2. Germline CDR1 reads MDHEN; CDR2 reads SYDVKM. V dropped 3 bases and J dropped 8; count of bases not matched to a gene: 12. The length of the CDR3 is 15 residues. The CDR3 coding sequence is TGTGCCAGCAGTTTCCTGACGGGAGGACAAGGAACCCAGTACTTC. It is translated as CASSFLTGGQGTQYF. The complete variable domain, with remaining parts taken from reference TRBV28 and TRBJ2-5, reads DVKVTQSSRYLVKRTGEKVFLECVQDMDHENMFWYRQDPGLGLRLIYFSYDVKMKEKGDIPEGYSVSREKKERFSLILESASTNQTSMYLCASSFLTGGQGTQYFGPGTRLLVL.

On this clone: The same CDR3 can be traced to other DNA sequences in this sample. This chain's CDR3 is CASTLRTGRQETQYF. The CDR3 bases are TGTGCCAGCACCTTACGTACAGGGCGCCAAGAGACCCAGTACTTC. The rearrangement uses TRBV6-5 and TRBJ2-5; D may be TRBD1 (6 bases). Germline CDR1 and CDR2: MNHEY and SVGAGI. The V gene lost 7 bases and the J gene lost 1 base, with 16 bases spanning the gap. CDR3 length: 15 amino acids.

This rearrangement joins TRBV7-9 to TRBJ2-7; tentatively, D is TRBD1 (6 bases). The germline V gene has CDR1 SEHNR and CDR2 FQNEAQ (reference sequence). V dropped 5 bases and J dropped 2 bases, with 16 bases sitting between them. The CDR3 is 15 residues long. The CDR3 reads CASSHSADSTYEQYF. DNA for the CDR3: TGTGCCAGCAGCCACTCGGCGGACAGTACCTACGAGCAGTACTTC.

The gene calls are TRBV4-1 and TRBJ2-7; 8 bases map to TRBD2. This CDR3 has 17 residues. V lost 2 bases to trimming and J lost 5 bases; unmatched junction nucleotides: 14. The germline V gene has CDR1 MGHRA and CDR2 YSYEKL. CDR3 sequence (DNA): TGCGCCAGCAGCCAAACGGTAACGGGGGGGCACTCAAACGAGCAGTACTTC. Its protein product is CASSQTVTGGHSNEQYF.

CDR3 sequence: CASSLAFSGSWYF. The CDR3 DNA follows: TGTGCCAGCAGCTTAGCGTTTAGCGGGAGCTGGTATTTT. The genes are TRBV7-2 and TRBJ2-3; 9 nucleotides line up with TRBD2. Germline CDR1 is SGHTA and CDR2 is FQGNSA. The trim removed 0 bases at V and 14 bases at J, leaving 6 bases unmatched. CDR3 size: 13 residues.

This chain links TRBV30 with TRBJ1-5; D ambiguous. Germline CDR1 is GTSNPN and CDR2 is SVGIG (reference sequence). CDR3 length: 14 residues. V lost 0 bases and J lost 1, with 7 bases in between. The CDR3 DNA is TGTGCCTGGAGTGTTGGACGGAGCAATCAGCCCCAGCATTTT. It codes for CAWSVGRSNQPQHF.

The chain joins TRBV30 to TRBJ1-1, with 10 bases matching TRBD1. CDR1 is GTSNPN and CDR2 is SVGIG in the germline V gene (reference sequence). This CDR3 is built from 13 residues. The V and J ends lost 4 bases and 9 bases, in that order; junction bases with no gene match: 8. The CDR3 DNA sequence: TGTGCCTGGACCCGACAGGGGGCGGTTCAAGCTTTCTTT. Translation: CAWTRQGAVQAFF.

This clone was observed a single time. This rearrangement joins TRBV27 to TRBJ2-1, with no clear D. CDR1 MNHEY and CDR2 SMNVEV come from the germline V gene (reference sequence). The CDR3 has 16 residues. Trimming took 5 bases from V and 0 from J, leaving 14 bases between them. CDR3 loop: CASSRQTVSSYNEQFF. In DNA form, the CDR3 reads TGTGCCAGCAGTCGGCAGACTGTGAGCTCCTACAATGAGCAGTTCTTC.

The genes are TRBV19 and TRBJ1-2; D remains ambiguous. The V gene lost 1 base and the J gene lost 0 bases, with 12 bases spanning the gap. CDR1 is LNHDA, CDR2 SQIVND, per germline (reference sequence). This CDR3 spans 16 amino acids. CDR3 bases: TGTGCCAGTAGTATAGGTCACAGCTTCTCTAACTATGGCTACACCTTC. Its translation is CASSIGHSFSNYGYTF.

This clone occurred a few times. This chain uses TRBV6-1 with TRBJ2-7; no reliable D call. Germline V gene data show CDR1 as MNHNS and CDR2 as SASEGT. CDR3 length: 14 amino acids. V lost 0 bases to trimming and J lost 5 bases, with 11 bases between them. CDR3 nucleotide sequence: TGTGCCAGCAGTGAAGCCGCCGACACGGACGAGCAGTACTTC. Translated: CASSEAADTDEQYF.

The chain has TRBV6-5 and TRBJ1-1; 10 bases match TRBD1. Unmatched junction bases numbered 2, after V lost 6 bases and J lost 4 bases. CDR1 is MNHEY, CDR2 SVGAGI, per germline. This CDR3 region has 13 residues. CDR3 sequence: CASRDRGLTEAFF. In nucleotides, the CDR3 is TGTGCCAGCAGAGACAGGGGGCTCACTGAAGCTTTCTTT.

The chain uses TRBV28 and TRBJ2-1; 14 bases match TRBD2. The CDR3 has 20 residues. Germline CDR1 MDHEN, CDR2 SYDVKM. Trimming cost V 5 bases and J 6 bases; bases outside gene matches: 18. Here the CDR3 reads CASSQGLAGGPLYIGNEQFF. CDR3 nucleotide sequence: TGTGCCAGCAGTCAAGGACTAGCGGGAGGCCCTCTCTACATCGGCAATGAGCAGTTCTTC.

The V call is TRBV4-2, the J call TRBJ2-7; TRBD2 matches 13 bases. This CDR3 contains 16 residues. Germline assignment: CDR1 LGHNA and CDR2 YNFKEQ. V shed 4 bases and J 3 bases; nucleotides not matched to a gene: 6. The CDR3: CASSRSGLAGRYEQYF. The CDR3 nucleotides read TGTGCCAGCAGCCGATCGGGACTAGCGGGGCGCTACGAGCAGTACTTC.

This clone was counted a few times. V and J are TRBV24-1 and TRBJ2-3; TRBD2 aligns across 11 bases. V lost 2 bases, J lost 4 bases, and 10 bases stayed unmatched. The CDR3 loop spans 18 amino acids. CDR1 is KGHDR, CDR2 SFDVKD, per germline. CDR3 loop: CATSDSMFSGRAPDTQYF. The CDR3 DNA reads TGTGCCACCAGTGATTCCATGTTTAGCGGGAGGGCCCCAGATACGCAGTATTTT.

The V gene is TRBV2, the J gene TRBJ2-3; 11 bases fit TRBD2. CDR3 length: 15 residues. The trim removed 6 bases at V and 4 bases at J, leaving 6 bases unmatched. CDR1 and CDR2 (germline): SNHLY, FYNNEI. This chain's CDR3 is CASRKLAGVADTQYF. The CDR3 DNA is TGTGCCAGCAGGAAACTAGCGGGAGTTGCAGATACGCAGTATTTT.

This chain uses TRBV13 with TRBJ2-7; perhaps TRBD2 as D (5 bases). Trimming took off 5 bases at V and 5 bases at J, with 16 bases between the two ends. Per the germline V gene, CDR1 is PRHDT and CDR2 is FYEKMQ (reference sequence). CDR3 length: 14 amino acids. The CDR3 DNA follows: TGTGCCAGCAGCGGCGAGGCGGGCGGCAACGAGCAGTACTTC. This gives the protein CASSGEAGGNEQYF.

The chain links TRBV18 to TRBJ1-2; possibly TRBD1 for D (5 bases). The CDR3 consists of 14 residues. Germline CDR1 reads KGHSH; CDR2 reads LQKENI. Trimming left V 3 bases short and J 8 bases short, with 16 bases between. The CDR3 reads CASSPGPRLMGYTF. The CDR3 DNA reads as TGTGCCAGCTCACCGGGGCCGCGGTTGATGGGCTACACCTTC.

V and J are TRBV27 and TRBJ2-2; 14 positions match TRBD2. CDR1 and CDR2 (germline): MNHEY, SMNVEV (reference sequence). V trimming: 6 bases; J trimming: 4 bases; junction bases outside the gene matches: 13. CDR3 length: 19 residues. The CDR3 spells CASSYSSGLAGVVTGELFF. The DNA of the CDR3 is TGTGCCAGCAGCTACTCCTCGGGACTAGCGGGAGTGGTCACCGGGGAGCTGTTTTTT.

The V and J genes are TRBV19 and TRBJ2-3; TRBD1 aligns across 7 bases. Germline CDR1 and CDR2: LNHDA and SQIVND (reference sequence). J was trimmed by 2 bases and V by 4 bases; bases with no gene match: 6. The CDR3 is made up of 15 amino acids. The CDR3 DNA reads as TGTGCCAGTAGTACCCCGGACAGGATCACAGATACGCAGTATTTT. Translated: CASSTPDRITDTQYF.

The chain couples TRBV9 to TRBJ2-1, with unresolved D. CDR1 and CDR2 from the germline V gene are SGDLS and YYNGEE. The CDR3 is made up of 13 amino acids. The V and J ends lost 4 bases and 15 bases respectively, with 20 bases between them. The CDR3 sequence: CASSPNPIAWLFF. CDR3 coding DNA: TGTGCCAGCAGCCCAAATCCCATCGCCTGGCTGTTCTTC.

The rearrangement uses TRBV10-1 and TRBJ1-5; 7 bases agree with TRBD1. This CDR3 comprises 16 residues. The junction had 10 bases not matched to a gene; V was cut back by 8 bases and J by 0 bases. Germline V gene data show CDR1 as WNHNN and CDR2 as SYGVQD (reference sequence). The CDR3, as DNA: TGCGCCAGCGGGAATGTACGGGACAGTAGCAATCAGCCCCAGCATTTT. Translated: CASGNVRDSSNQPQHF.

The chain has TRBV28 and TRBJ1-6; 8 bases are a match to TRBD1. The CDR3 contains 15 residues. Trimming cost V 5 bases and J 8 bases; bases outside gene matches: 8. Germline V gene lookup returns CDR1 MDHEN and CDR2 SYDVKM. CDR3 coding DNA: TGTGCCAGCAGTCCCGCGGACAGGGCGTATTCACCCCTCCACTTT. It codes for CASSPADRAYSPLHF.

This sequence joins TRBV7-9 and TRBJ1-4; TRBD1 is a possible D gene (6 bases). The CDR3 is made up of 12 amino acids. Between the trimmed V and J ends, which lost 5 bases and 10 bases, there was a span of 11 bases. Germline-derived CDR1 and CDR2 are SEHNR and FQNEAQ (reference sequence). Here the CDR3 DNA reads TGTGCCAGCAGCACAGGGCTCGGAAAACTGTTTTTT. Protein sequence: CASSTGLGKLFF.